This is a list of T cell receptor beta chains from one sample in a study of blood T cell repertoires in COVID-19. Generated by immunoSEQ multiplex PCR, the TCRdb table keeps only in-frame clones and is missing some. The sample holds roughly 500,000 clones; approximately 90% are singletons and the top ten take 1.8%. What was sequenced was PBMCs or T cells enriched from blood (not recorded which). These receptors all come from a woman in her thirties or forties who had recovered from COVID-19. The CDR3 runs from the conserved cysteine through the conserved F or W. D genes are given only for firm matches. The listing skips clone size in some rows; elsewhere it reads once, few, many or a size class.

TRBV11-1	TRBJ2-7	NA	few	13	CASSLYSPYEQYF
TRBV5-5	TRBJ1-3	NA	NA	14	CASSFAGAGNTIYF
TRBV5-4	TRBJ2-1	NA	NA	14	CASSLVERDNEQFF
TRBV13	TRBJ2-3	TRBD2	once	16	CASSHRTSGAMDTQYF
TRBV3-1/TRBV3-2	TRBJ1-1	TRBD1	NA	14	CASSQDFGTGGAFF
TRBV5-6	TRBJ2-2	TRBD2	NA	15	CASSFRLALSGELFF
TRBV3-1/TRBV3-2	TRBJ2-7	TRBD1	NA	15	CASSQTGYRSYEQYF
TRBV5-1	TRBJ2-3	TRBD2	NA	16	CASSLSWEGEGDTQYF
TRBV7-8	TRBJ2-7	NA	NA	15	CASTLSITGTYEQYF
TRBV9	TRBJ1-2	NA	NA	13	CASSVYRSYGYTF
TRBV28	TRBJ1-2	NA	NA	17	CASSFLSGGSHLYGYTF
TRBV9	TRBJ2-2	NA	NA	16	CASSVAQGTVTGELFF
TRBV27	TRBJ2-7	TRBD1	NA	15	CASSQGQGTTYEQYF
TRBV5-4	TRBJ1-2	NA	NA	13	CASSPLISGGYTF
TRBV6-5	TRBJ1-6	NA	NA	16	CASSLQYRVGASPLHF
TRBV6-5	TRBJ2-5	NA	NA	15	CASKGATFIQETQYF
TRBV30	TRBJ2-1	TRBD2	NA	15	CAWSGGGAPANEQFF
TRBV5-4	TRBJ2-5	NA	NA	16	CASSSHAVQGEETQYF
TRBV4-3	TRBJ2-2	TRBD1	NA	16	CASSQEPTGGAGELFF
TRBV27	TRBJ2-7	NA	once	16	CASSWGGAGKGYEQYF
TRBV7-2	TRBJ2-2	TRBD1	NA	14	CASQGAANTGELFF
TRBV19	TRBJ1-5	TRBD1	NA	15	CASRNRGERIQPQHF
TRBV10-1	TRBJ1-1	TRBD1	NA	14	CASSEAGQGDEAFF
TRBV5-1	TRBJ2-1	TRBD1	NA	15	CASSSGGTTDNEQFF
TRBV14	TRBJ1-2	NA	NA	13	CASSQREEYGYTF
TRBV19	TRBJ1-5	NA	NA	14	CASSRPGGGQPQHF
TRBV3-1/TRBV3-2	TRBJ1-1	NA	NA	13	CASSQVGNTEAFF
TRBV3-1/TRBV3-2	TRBJ2-7	NA	NA	14	CASKGRWDSYEQYF
TRBV3-1/TRBV3-2	TRBJ2-5	TRBD2	NA	20	CASSPISGTSGRAAEETQYF
TRBV19	TRBJ1-4	TRBD1	NA	14	CASSIQGAREKLFF
TRBV13	TRBJ1-5	TRBD1	NA	14	CASSRTGAGQPQHF
TRBV29-1	TRBJ2-1	NA	NA	12	CSVDRQGDLEFF
TRBV27	TRBJ1-4	TRBD1	NA	15	CASSSGQDLNEKLFF
TRBV5-1	TRBJ2-2	TRBD1	NA	18	CASSSGTGGGVVTGELFF
TRBV5-1	TRBJ1-1	NA	NA	15	CASSLGPGMNTEAFF
TRBV5-6	TRBJ1-3	NA	NA	15	CASSPTGSTGNTIYF
TRBV4-3	TRBJ2-2	TRBD1	NA	15	CASSFQGQRPGELFF
TRBV6-5	TRBJ1-1	NA	NA	12	CASTDRVTEAFF
TRBV29-1	TRBJ2-7	TRBD2	NA	17	CSVAGIAGHNRGYEQYF
TRBV27	TRBJ1-1	TRBD1	NA	14	CASSPRGPNTEAFF
TRBV18	TRBJ1-1	NA	NA	15	CASSAGPLRDTEAFF
TRBV2	TRBJ2-2	TRBD1	few	14	CASIRDRSTGELFF
TRBV5-1	TRBJ2-1	TRBD2	NA	15	CASSLAAGDHNEQFF
TRBV6-5	TRBJ1-6	TRBD1	NA	15	CASSYSGQGGSPLHF
TRBV6-6	TRBJ1-2	NA	NA	11	CASNGNYGYTF
TRBV11-1	TRBJ2-7	TRBD2	once	16	CASSPRASGRSYEQYF
TRBV7-2	TRBJ2-2	TRBD2	few	19	CASSLGITMRTSGTGELFF
TRBV24-1	TRBJ1-2	TRBD1	NA	16	CATSDLERGRGYGYTF
TRBV19	TRBJ1-1	NA	NA	13	CASSIGRNTEAFF
TRBV4-3	TRBJ1-1	NA	NA	15	CASSNIREVPTEAFF
TRBV10-1	TRBJ2-3	TRBD2	NA	16	CANSDGLAGGQDTQYF
TRBV11-2	TRBJ2-7	TRBD1	NA	13	CASSSTGGYEQYF
TRBV10-3	TRBJ2-7	TRBD2	NA	14	CATAAGTSGSEQYF
TRBV9	TRBJ1-4	NA	NA	13	CASSVAGVEKLFF
TRBV10-3	TRBJ2-7	NA	NA	12	CATDRGGNEQYF
TRBV5-6	TRBJ2-2	TRBD1	NA	16	CASTFSPTGGPGELFF
TRBV9	TRBJ2-1	TRBD2	NA	14	CASSVSGRLGEQFF
TRBV27	TRBJ1-1	NA	NA	14	CASSLTPRGTEAFF